This TCR beta chain was identified during a study of T cell repertoires in ileal Crohn's disease (dated by TCRdb to the late 2010s). For the wider study: At the time of surgery, approximately 35% of patients were active smokers, and the median duration of disease was approximately eight years. M0 samples consisted of biopsies taken from the inflamed part of the ileum in the surgical resection specimen. Roughly half of the patients were given postoperative therapy, with 15 to 20 on anti-TNF agents and under 13 on thiopurines. A total of approximately 170 mucosal samples from approximately 57 patients were sequenced, collected from several sites on the surgical specimen and at postoperative endoscopy. A Rutgeerts score higher than i0 was the definition used for endoscopic postoperative recurrence. For commercial TCRB immunosequencing, about 500 nanograms of biopsy DNA were submitted for each sample. The study ran alongside a multicentre cohort designed to identify predictors of early endoscopic recurrence after ileocolonic resection. Surgery was performed for a complication in all patients, with stricturing disease in roughly 61% and penetrating disease in approximately 40%. The TCR repertoire was analysed in around 50 patients with Crohn's disease drawn from a prospective multicentre cohort.

The junction shows trimming of 2 bases on V and 0 bases on J, plus 15 bases between the germline ends. From the germline V gene (reference sequence), CDR1 is SGHNT and CDR2 is YYREEE. The CDR3 contains 18 residues, cysteine and phenylalanine counted. The kept DNA is CDR3 alone, 54 bases in frame from the first base. The library was produced with the immunoSEQ multiplex PCR assay. CDR3 regions were amplified from genomic DNA by Adaptive Biotechnology using a two-step, amplification bias-controlled multiplex PCR. Primers for every V and J gene segment were used in the first PCR, and barcodes and Illumina adapters were added in the second PCR. CDR3 libraries were sequenced on an Illumina instrument. The authors' pipeline ran thus. Vendor-provided pipelines were combined with custom analysis of raw data in R/Bioconductor under R version 3.3.0. Clonality, which ranges from 0 to 1, was calculated as the inverse of the normalised Shannon entropy across all productive clones. High-frequency clones were defined as the repertoire share of the top 100 clones, retaining only clones passing a 95% confidence test. Repertoire diversity was measured with the Simpson index, and overlap between samples was measured with the Morisita-Horn index. The source is immuneACCESS, and TCRdb retained only in-frame sequences with V and J called. Part of the clones is not carried over; for the studies checked, unresolved V genes explain less than half of this, and the remainder is unexplained. Clonal size and the V and J genes are those of that table, whereas D and trimming came from the DNA. Across this sample there are some 14,000 clones, with 70% to 80% seen only once. Around 13% of the sample is in the top ten clones.

In the paper's terms, the time point label means: inflamed ileum from the surgical specimen. To be eligible, patients had to be adults with ileal or ileocolonic Crohn's disease and an indication for ileocolonic resection. Whole ileal mucosal biopsies were stored frozen at -80°C before DNA extraction. Genomic DNA was isolated from frozen whole biopsies using a TRizol-based method, and the DNA was quantified with a NanoDrop 2000 spectrophotometer. Remarks on this clone: Its antigen is unknown. Qualities for individual bases were not recorded, and no much larger clone is one base off.

The investigation overall reported the following: More high-frequency clones were carried by sorted CD8 T cells than by CD4 T cells, suggesting that mucosal expansions were mainly CD8. Higher percentages of high-frequency clones at the time of surgery were linked to endoscopic recurrence, and every patient with clonality above 26.8% (18/57) had recurrence. Only a subgroup of patients, of unstated size, had their mucosal CD4 and CD8 T cells sorted and sequenced. Patients who were active smokers at surgery had a significantly higher proportion of clonal expansions than non-smokers (around 24% vs 18%, p=0.02).

The sequence is built from TRBV5-4 and TRBJ2-6; the D gene lacks a confident call. The sequencing sample was made of ileal tissue. The receptor's source is an adult with Crohn's disease. The nucleotides are TGTGCCAGCAGCTTTTTGAAGAACCCGATCTCTGGGGCCAACGTCCTGACTTTC. Its translation is CASSFLKNPISGANVLTF.